Presented here are 10 T cell receptor beta chains from one specimen sequenced in a study of OX40 agonist ivuxolimab in advanced cancers. Generated by immunoSEQ multiplex PCR, the TCRdb table keeps only in-frame clones and is missing some. The sample consists of 50,000 to 60,000 clones, approximately 86% of them appearing once. Sequencing used CD4+ or CD8+ T cells sorted from blood, obtained in a trial of the OX40 agonist ivuxolimab. The receptors shown here come from an adult with an advanced solid tumor such as melanoma, head and neck, liver or kidney cancer.

The rearrangement uses TRBV10-3 and TRBJ2-5, with D tentatively TRBD1 or TRBD2 (6 bases each). The last part of the DNA fits TRBJ2-7 better; the J call may be wrong. Germline V gives CDR1 ENHRY, CDR2 SYGVKD. CDR3 length equals 15 residues. CDR3 loop: CAISDFTGGAYEQYF. In nucleotides, the CDR3 is TGTGCCATCAGTGACTTCACCGGGGGCGCCTACGAGCAGTACTTC.

The J gene is TRBJ1-5, the V gene TRBV7-9, with TRBD1 as a possible D gene (6 bases). V was shortened by 5 bases and J by 3 bases, with 14 bases between the two germline ends. CDR1 and CDR2 (germline): SEHNR, FQNEAQ (reference sequence). This CDR3 is built from 15 residues. CDR3 nucleotide sequence: TGTGCCAGCAGCCAATTCGGACAGATCAATCAGCCCCAGCATTTT. Amino acid sequence: CASSQFGQINQPQHF.

The CDR3 loop reads CAWTKQRGLSGELFF. The CDR3 nucleotides read TGTGCCTGGACGAAGCAGAGGGGTCTATCCGGGGAGCTGTTTTTT. The genes are TRBV30 and TRBJ2-2; D might be TRBD1 or TRBD2, each matching 5 bases. The germline V and J ends were trimmed by 4 bases and 6 bases, with 18 bases remaining between them. There are 15 residues in the CDR3. Germline lookup yields CDR1 GTSNPN and CDR2 SVGIG (reference sequence).

The V gene is TRBV28, the J gene TRBJ1-5; TRBD1 is a possible D gene (6 bases). Germline assignment: CDR1 MDHEN and CDR2 SYDVKM. Deletions cut 1 base from V and 5 bases from J, with 12 bases between. The CDR3 contains 15 residues. For the CDR3, the DNA is TGTGCCAGCAGTTTATTGTTGGGGGGCGATCAGCCCCAGCATTTT. This codes for CASSLLLGGDQPQHF.

The chain links TRBV18 to TRBJ2-3, with D perhaps TRBD1 or TRBD2 (5 bases each). V dropped 3 bases and J dropped 0 bases, with 16 bases sitting between them. The CDR3 length is 17 residues. CDR1 and CDR2 from the germline V gene are KGHSH and LQKENI. The CDR3 protein is CASSPRTGRASTDTQYF. CDR3 coding DNA: TGTGCCAGCTCACCCAGGACGGGACGTGCTAGCACAGATACGCAGTATTTT.

This rearrangement joins TRBV9 to TRBJ2-1, with D possibly matching TRBD2 (5 bases). Trimming removed 3 bases from V and 0 bases from J, with 13 bases in between. The CDR3 consists of 16 residues. CDR1 is SGDLS and CDR2 is YYNGEE in the germline V gene. The CDR3 here is CASSARTFTSYNEQFF. The DNA for the CDR3 is TGTGCCAGCAGCGCCCGGACTTTTACCTCCTACAATGAGCAGTTCTTC.

J is TRBJ2-1 and V is TRBV19, with 11 positions matching TRBD1. Germline V gives CDR1 LNHDA, CDR2 SQIVND (reference sequence). V gave up 6 bases and J gave up 3 bases; unmatched junction bases: 1. The CDR3 is 14 residues long. CDR3 protein: CASRGTGGYNEQFF. CDR3 sequence (DNA): TGTGCCAGTAGGGGGACAGGGGGCTACAATGAGCAGTTCTTC.

This clone was seen a single time. The chain carries TRBV28 and TRBJ2-1; D perhaps matches TRBD2 (5 bases). V dropped 3 bases and J dropped 7 bases, with 16 bases sitting between them. Looked up from germline, CDR1 is MDHEN and CDR2 is SYDVKM. This CDR3 has 15 residues. In nucleotides, the CDR3 is TGTGCCAGCAGTTTCTGGGAGCAGGTGGGTAATGAGCAGTTCTTC. It translates to CASSFWEQVGNEQFF.

The chain links TRBV11-3 to TRBJ2-3, with D perhaps TRBD1 (5 bases). Germline assignment: CDR1 SGHNT and CDR2 YENEEA. The CDR3 sequence is 13 residues long. V lost 0 bases, J lost 11 bases, and 12 bases lay in between. The CDR3 spells CASSLDQQGRQYF. The CDR3 bases are TGTGCCAGCAGCTTAGATCAGCAGGGCCGGCAGTATTTT.

The chain has TRBV5-6 and TRBJ1-6, with D possibly TRBD1 on 5 matching bases. V gave up 5 bases and J gave up 7 bases, with 13 bases separating them. Looked up from germline, CDR1 is SGHDT and CDR2 is YYEEEE. The CDR3 sequence is 14 residues long. CDR3 loop: CASSYRDGNSPLHF. CDR3 bases: TGTGCCAGCAGTTACCGGGACGGCAATTCACCCCTCCACTTT.